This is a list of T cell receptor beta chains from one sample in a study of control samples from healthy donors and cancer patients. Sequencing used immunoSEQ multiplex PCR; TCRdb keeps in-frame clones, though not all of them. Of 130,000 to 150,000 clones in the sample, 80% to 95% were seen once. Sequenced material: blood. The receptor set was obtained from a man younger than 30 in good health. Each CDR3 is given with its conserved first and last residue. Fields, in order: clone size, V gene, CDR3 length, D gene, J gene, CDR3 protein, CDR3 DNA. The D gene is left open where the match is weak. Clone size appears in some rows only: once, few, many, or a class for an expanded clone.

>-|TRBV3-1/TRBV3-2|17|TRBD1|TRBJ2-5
CASSQEVGTVYWETQYF
TGTGCCAGCAGCCAAGAGGTAGGGACAGTTTATTGGGAGACCCAGTACTTC
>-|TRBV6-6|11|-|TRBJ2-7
CASSPYYEQYF
TGTGCCAGCAGCCCGTACTACGAGCAGTACTTC
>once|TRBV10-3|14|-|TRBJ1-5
CAISLDKEDQPQHF
TGTGCCATCAGCTTAGACAAGGAGGATCAGCCCCAGCATTTT
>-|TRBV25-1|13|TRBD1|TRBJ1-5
CASSDRGTQPQHF
TGTGCCAGCAGTGACAGGGGGACACAGCCCCAGCATTTT
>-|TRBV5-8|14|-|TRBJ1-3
CASTGSFSGNTIYF
TGTGCCAGCACCGGGTCCTTCTCTGGAAACACCATATATTTT
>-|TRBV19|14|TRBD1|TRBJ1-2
CASSILDRGYGYTF
TGTGCCAGTAGTATTCTGGACAGGGGATATGGCTACACCTTC
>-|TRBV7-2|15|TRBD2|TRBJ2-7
CASSFQTSGGTRQYF
TGTGCCAGCAGCTTCCAGACTAGCGGGGGAACTCGGCAGTACTTC
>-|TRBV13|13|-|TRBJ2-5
CASSKGTRETQYF
TGTGCCAGCAGCAAGGGGACGCGGGAGACCCAGTACTTC
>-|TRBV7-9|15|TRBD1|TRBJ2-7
CASSNLDRGKGEQYF
TGTGCCAGCAGCAATCTTGACAGGGGTAAGGGCGAGCAGTACTTC
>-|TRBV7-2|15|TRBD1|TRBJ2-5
CASSSEQGLQETQYF
TGTGCCAGCAGCTCCGAACAGGGGCTGCAAGAGACCCAGTACTTC
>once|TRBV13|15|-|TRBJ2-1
CASSAQGGEDNEQFF
TGTGCCAGCAGCGCCCAGGGGGGGGAGGACAATGAGCAGTTCTTC
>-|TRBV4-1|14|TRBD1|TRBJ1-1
CASSPGARGPEAFF
TGCGCCAGCAGCCCAGGGGCTAGGGGGCCTGAAGCTTTCTTT
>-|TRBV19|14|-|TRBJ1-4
CASSMEGTNEKLFF
TGTGCCAGTAGTATGGAGGGGACTAATGAAAAACTGTTTTTT
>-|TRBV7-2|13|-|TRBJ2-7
CASSLGTEYEQYF
TGTGCCAGCAGCTTAGGGACAGAGTACGAGCAGTACTTC
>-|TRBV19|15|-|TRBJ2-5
CASSERPSYQETQYF
TGTGCCAGTAGTGAAAGACCTTCGTACCAAGAGACCCAGTACTTC
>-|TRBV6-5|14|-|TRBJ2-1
CASRGVVSLSEQFF
TGTGCCAGCAGAGGGGTAGTATCGCTCAGTGAGCAGTTCTTC
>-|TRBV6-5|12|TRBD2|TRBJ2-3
CATRRGVDTQYF
TGTGCCACCCGCCGGGGGGTAGATACGCAGTATTTT
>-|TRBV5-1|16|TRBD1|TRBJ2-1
CASSRTGRDHYNEQFF
TGCGCCAGCAGCCGGACAGGGCGAGATCACTACAATGAGCAGTTCTTC
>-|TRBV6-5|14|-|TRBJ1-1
CASSSGTLNTEAFF
TGTGCCAGCAGTTCCGGGACATTGAACACTGAAGCTTTCTTT
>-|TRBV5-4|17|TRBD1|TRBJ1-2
CASSLRDRGTINYGYTF
TGTGCCAGCAGCTTGAGGGACAGGGGGACCATAAACTATGGCTACACCTTC
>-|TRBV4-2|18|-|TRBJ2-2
CASSRLGGGGPNTGELFF
TGTGCCAGCAGCCGCCTAGGGGGCGGGGGGCCAAACACCGGGGAGCTGTTTTTT
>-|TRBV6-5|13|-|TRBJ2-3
CASSYSTVDTQYF
TGTGCCAGCAGTTACTCGACGGTAGATACGCAGTATTTT
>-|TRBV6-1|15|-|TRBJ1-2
CASSEWKGQDYGYTF
TGTGCCAGCAGTGAGTGGAAGGGACAAGACTATGGCTACACCTTC
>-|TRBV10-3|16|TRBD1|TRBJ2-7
CAIRGAGTGSSYEQYF
TGTGCCATCAGAGGGGCCGGGACAGGGAGCTCCTACGAGCAGTACTTC
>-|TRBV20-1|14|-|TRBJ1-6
CSASTGIRESPLHF
TGCAGTGCTAGTACAGGGATAAGAGAATCACCCCTCCACTTT
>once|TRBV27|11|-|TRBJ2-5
CASRKRWTQYF
TGTGCCAGCAGGAAACGTTGGACCCAGTACTTC
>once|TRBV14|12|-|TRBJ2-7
CASSQGGYEQYF
TGTGCCAGCAGCCAAGGGGGCTACGAGCAGTACTTC
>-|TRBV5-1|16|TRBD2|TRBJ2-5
CASSFEDSGGQETQYF
TGCGCCAGCAGCTTCGAGGATAGCGGGGGTCAAGAGACCCAGTACTTC